This TCR beta chain was sequenced in a study of T-cell memory formation after mild COVID-19. Study results and caveats: Contracting CD4+ clones sat mainly in CM and EM; CD8+ in EMRA.

This clonotype was seen only a few times. Its cognate antigen is unknown. With V trimmed by 5 bases and J by 8 bases, 7 bases remained unmatched. CDR1 and CDR2 from the germline V gene are MGHRA and YSYEKL. This CDR3 contains 14 residues. Sample barcodes and UMIs were carried by the TCR alpha and TCR beta cDNA libraries that 5'RACE generated with constant-segment primers. TCRdb recomputed calls from the 5' RACE reads with MiXCR, one row per CDR3 protein. Here the sample spans 400,000 to 500,000 distinct CDR3 sequences, under 20% being singletons. The TCR comes from a man between 18 and 35 years old who had mild COVID-19 (a few samples of this study predate the infection). Cell type and time point are not known. J is TRBJ1-4 and V is TRBV4-1; 8 bases line up with TRBD1. The sample taken for sequencing was PBMCs or a T cell subset sorted from them (not recorded which). The CDR3 loop is CASSVTGAGEKLFF. CDR3 coding DNA: TGCGCCAGCAGCGTGACAGGGGCAGGAGAAAAACTGTTTTTT.